Following are 25 T cell receptor beta chains from one sample sequenced in a study of T cells after yellow fever vaccination. TCRdb used MiXCR to reprocess the 5' RACE reads, holding one entry per CDR3 protein. This repertoire shows more than 120,000 distinct CDR3 sequences, 7.7% found once; its top ten account for 0.55% to 0.9%. The sequencing here drew on CD4+ T cells sorted from PBMCs, taken 5 days after the yellow fever booster vaccination. The receptors were gathered from a man aged 25 to 45 who received the YFV17D yellow fever vaccine.

This clonotype has a count of ten or more. The chain joins TRBV7-8 to TRBJ2-5, with a weak D call TRBD1 (6 bases). The CDR3 extends over 15 amino acids. V dropped 7 bases and J dropped 2 bases, with 17 bases sitting between them. Germline V lookup: CDR1 SGHVS, CDR2 FQNEAQ. CDR3 in DNA: TGTGCCAGCACCCCCAGGCAGGGACATCAAGAGACCCAGTACTTC. Translation gives CASTPRQGHQETQYF. Looking up the rest from reference TRBV7-8 and TRBJ2-5 gives the full variable domain: GAGVSQSPRYKVAKRGQDVALRCDPISGHVSLFWYQQALGQGPEFLTYFQNEAQLDKSGLPSDRFFAERPEGSVSTLKIQRTQQEDSAVYLCASTPRQGHQETQYFGPGTRLLVL.

The sample holds many counts of this clonotype. This chain connects TRBV7-9 to TRBJ2-1, with TRBD2 matching over 8 bases. The CDR3 has 16 amino acids. V trimming: 2 bases; J trimming: 3 bases; junction bases outside the gene matches: 6. Germline CDR1 SEHNR, CDR2 FQNEAQ (reference sequence). CDR3 coding DNA: TGTGCCAGCAGCTTAAAAGCGGGAGAGGGCTACAATGAGCAGTTCTTC. Amino acids: CASSLKAGEGYNEQFF.

On this clonotype itself: Since a much larger clone is just one base distant, this may be a read error. This sequence joins TRBV18 and TRBJ2-2; either TRBD1 or TRBD2 may fit D (5 bases each). The germline gives CDR1 KGHSH, CDR2 LQKENI. The V end was cut by 2 bases, the J end by 4 bases, with 14 bases between. This CDR3 comprises 16 residues. In DNA form, the CDR3 reads TGTGCCAGCTCACCAGTCAGTACAGGAGGCACCGGGGAGCTGTTTTTT. This sequence encodes CASSPVSTGGTGELFF.

This clonotype was observed many times. This chain joins TRBV20-1 and TRBJ2-7; tentative D call: TRBD2 (5 bases). Per germline, CDR1 DFQATT and CDR2 SNEGSKA (reference sequence). The CDR3 is 18 amino acids. V was cut by 4 bases and J by 0 bases, with 25 bases left in between. Written as DNA, the CDR3 is TGCAGTGCTATTTGGGGTTTTTTCGGAGCGGTGAGCTCCTACGAGCAGTACTTC. Translating it yields CSAIWGFFGAVSSYEQYF.

Concerning this clonotype: This could be a read error, since a much larger clone is one nucleotide away. The rearrangement uses TRBV5-6 and TRBJ2-7; perhaps TRBD2 as D (6 bases). V lost 4 bases and J lost 11, with 16 bases in between. Germline V gene lookup returns CDR1 SGHDT and CDR2 YYEEEE. This CDR3 spans 12 amino acids. For the CDR3, the DNA is TGTGCCAGCAGCGAGAACAGTGGGGAGGAGTACTTC. Its protein product is CASSENSGEEYF.

This clonotype was recorded a few times. V and J are TRBV11-2 and TRBJ2-5, with D possibly TRBD2 on 7 matching bases. In germline, CDR1 is SGHAT, CDR2 FQNNGV. This CDR3 has 15 amino acids. Trimming left V 8 bases short and J 4 bases short, with 20 bases between. The CDR3 loop reads CASATGGASGETQYF. DNA for the CDR3: TGTGCCAGCGCAACGGGGGGCGCATCAGGAGAGACCCAGTACTTC.

At least ten counts were recorded for this clonotype. The genes are TRBV18 and TRBJ2-7; 7 bases map to TRBD1. CDR3 size: 14 residues. In germline, CDR1 is KGHSH, CDR2 LQKENI. The V segment lost 3 bases and the J segment 0 bases; nucleotides outside the gene matches: 2. CDR3: CASSPGTASYEQYF. For the CDR3, the DNA is TGTGCCAGCTCACCCGGGACAGCCTCCTACGAGCAGTACTTC.

This clonotype has a handful of counts. The CDR3 reads CASSRRTSGSSYNEQFF. The CDR3 DNA reads as TGTGCCAGCAGCCGCCGGACTAGCGGGAGCTCCTACAATGAGCAGTTCTTC. The chain is built from TRBV11-1 and TRBJ2-1, with TRBD2 identical over 13 bases. Germline CDR1 reads SGHAT; CDR2 reads FQDESV (reference sequence). CDR3 size: 17 residues. Trimming removed 5 bases from V and 0 bases from J; junction bases left unmatched: 4.

This clonotype was counted ten times or more. The chain is built from TRBV20-1 and TRBJ2-1; no reliable D call. Trimming took off 3 bases at V and 4 bases at J, with 19 bases between the two ends. The germline V gene encodes CDR1 DFQATT and CDR2 SNEGSKA (reference sequence). The CDR3 length is 16 residues. Here the CDR3 reads CSASLTVAPTYNEQFF. CDR3 in DNA: TGCAGTGCTAGTCTGACGGTCGCCCCTACGTACAATGAGCAGTTCTTC.

This clonotype appeared many times. V is TRBV5-1 and J is TRBJ2-6; D is unresolved. The V gene's germline CDR1 is SGHRS and CDR2 YFSETQ. Trimming shortened V by 0 bases and J by 2 bases, and 6 bases separated the two germline ends. This CDR3 contains 15 residues. CDR3 nucleotides: TGCGCCAGCAGCTTGGTAAGGGCTGGGGCCAACGTCCTGACTTTC. Its protein product is CASSLVRAGANVLTF.

The chain recombines TRBV20-1 with TRBJ2-6; D not resolved. V was cut by 1 base and J by 2 bases, with 9 bases left in between. Germline V CDR1 and CDR2: DFQATT, SNEGSKA (reference sequence). The CDR3 contains 15 residues. CDR3 sequence: CSARAANTGANVLTF. In DNA, the CDR3 is TGCAGTGCTAGAGCGGCAAATACTGGGGCCAACGTCCTGACTTTC.

This clonotype appeared many times. V usage is TRBV4-1 and J usage is TRBJ2-7; tentative D call: TRBD2 (5 bases). The germline V and J ends were trimmed by 1 base and 0 bases, with 22 bases remaining between them. Germline lookup yields CDR1 MGHRA and CDR2 YSYEKL. The CDR3 extends over 19 amino acids. Written as DNA, the CDR3 is TGCGCCAGCAGCCAAGCCTCTGGGTTAGGGCGGAGGAGCTCCTACGAGCAGTACTTC. Encoded protein: CASSQASGLGRRSSYEQYF.

This clonotype was observed many times. The V and J genes are TRBV28 and TRBJ2-1; 11 positions match TRBD2. From germline, CDR1 is MDHEN and CDR2 SYDVKM. Losses at the gene ends were 5 bases for V and 7 bases for J; bases not matched to a gene: 7. CDR3 size: 15 residues. The CDR3 is CASSSGTSGNNEQFF. In DNA form, the CDR3 reads TGTGCCAGCAGTAGCGGGACTAGCGGAAATAATGAGCAGTTCTTC. Full variable domain (rest looked up from reference TRBV28 and TRBJ2-1): DVKVTQSSRYLVKRTGEKVFLECVQDMDHENMFWYRQDPGLGLRLIYFSYDVKMKEKGDIPEGYSVSREKKERFSLILESASTNQTSMYLCASSSGTSGNNEQFFGPGTRLTVL.

Many counts were recorded for this clonotype. The chain carries TRBV7-2 and TRBJ2-5; D unresolved. V lost 4 bases and J lost 5, with 11 bases in between. CDR3 size: 13 residues. Germline CDR1 SGHTA, CDR2 FQGNSA. The CDR3 DNA follows: TGTGCCAGCAGCTCCCGTGGGTCGGAGACCCAGTACTTC. This gives the protein CASSSRGSETQYF.

This clonotype showed up many times. The DNA for the CDR3 is TGTGCCAGCAGCTTAGTATCTACTAGCGGTGAGGGTATCGAGCAGTACTTC. This gives the protein CASSLVSTSGEGIEQYF. The chain combines TRBV11-2 with TRBJ2-7, with 8 bases that match TRBD2. With V trimmed by 1 base and J by 6 bases, 14 bases remained unmatched. The CDR3 is 17 amino acids. Germline loops: CDR1 SGHAT, CDR2 FQNNGV. The whole variable domain, remainder taken from reference TRBV11-2 and TRBJ2-7, is EAGVAQSPRYKIIEKRQSVAFWCNPISGHATLYWYQQILGQGPKLLIQFQNNGVVDDSQLPKDRFSAERLKGVDSTLKIQPAKLEDSAVYLCASSLVSTSGEGIEQYFGPGTRLTVT.

This chain uses TRBV7-2 with TRBJ1-1; D uncertain. This CDR3 is built from 14 residues. In germline, CDR1 is SGHTA, CDR2 FQGNSA. V lost 6 bases and J lost 6, with 17 bases in between. The CDR3 DNA reads as TGTGCCAGCAGGGCGACGGTCGCGTACTCTGAAGCTTTCTTT. Translation: CASRATVAYSEAFF. Full variable domain (remainder filled in from reference TRBV7-2 and TRBJ1-1): GAGVSQSPSNKVTEKGKDVELRCDPISGHTALYWYRQSLGQGLEFLIYFQGNSAPDKSGLPSDRFSAERTGGSVSTLTIQRTQQEDSAVYLCASRATVAYSEAFFGQGTRLTVV.

This clonotype appeared many times. This chain's CDR3 is CASSLTSGNYEQYF. The DNA for the CDR3 is TGTGCCAGCAGCCTGACTAGCGGGAATTACGAGCAGTACTTC. The rearrangement uses TRBV3-1 and TRBJ2-7, with TRBD2 identical over 11 bases. The germline gives CDR1 LGHDT, CDR2 YNNKEL (reference sequence). Unmatched junction bases numbered 3, after V lost 4 bases and J lost 4 bases. The CDR3 is made up of 14 amino acids.

The CDR3 reads CASSQDAVPSEQYF. CDR3 coding DNA: TGCGCCAGCAGCCAAGACGCTGTGCCCAGCGAGCAGTACTTC. V gene TRBV4-1 combines with J gene TRBJ2-7; D gene uncertain. This CDR3 comprises 14 residues. Trimming removed 0 bases from V and 6 bases from J, with 12 bases in between. The V gene's germline CDR1 is MGHRA and CDR2 YSYEKL.

This clonotype has a count of ten or more. The chain uses TRBV28 and TRBJ2-7, with D possibly being TRBD2 (6 bases). The ends were cut back, 4 bases at V and 3 bases at J, with 10 bases in the middle. The CDR3 runs to 13 residues. Germline V gene data show CDR1 as MDHEN and CDR2 as SYDVKM. The CDR3 coding sequence is TGTGCCAGCAGTTCCGGGAGTTTCTACGAGCAGTACTTC. It codes for CASSSGSFYEQYF.

This clonotype was detected many times. The rearrangement uses TRBV7-6 and TRBJ2-7, with 11 bases lining up with TRBD1. CDR3 size: 14 residues. Trimming cost V 1 base and J 6 bases; bases outside gene matches: 2. Germline CDR1 SGHVS, CDR2 FNYEAQ. CDR3 nucleotides: TGTGCCAGCAGCTTAGAGGACAGGGGGCGCGAGCAGTACTTC. Translating gives CASSLEDRGREQYF.

The table lists this clonotype with many counts. The chain links TRBV29-1 to TRBJ2-2, with D unresolved. V dropped 3 bases and J dropped 4 bases, with 6 bases sitting between them. Germline values: CDR1 SQVTM, CDR2 ANQGSEA. The CDR3 is 12 amino acids. For the CDR3, the DNA is TGCAGCGTTGACCCCGGCACCGGGGAGCTGTTTTTT. Translating gives CSVDPGTGELFF.

This sequence joins TRBV20-1 and TRBJ2-3; 13 nucleotides align to TRBD2. The CDR3 has 17 amino acids. Germline V gives CDR1 DFQATT, CDR2 SNEGSKA (reference sequence). The J segment lost 2 bases and the V segment lost 6 bases, leaving 11 bases of the junction unmatched. For the CDR3, the DNA is TGCAGTGCAACTTATCCCGGGACTAGCGGGGCCACAGATACGCAGTATTTT. It yields the protein CSATYPGTSGATDTQYF.

This clonotype showed up many times. This chain links TRBV5-1 with TRBJ2-1; D is uncertain. CDR1 SGHRS and CDR2 YFSETQ come from the germline V gene. This CDR3 comprises 13 residues. The ends were cut back, 4 bases at V and 4 bases at J, with 9 bases in the middle. The CDR3 loop reads CASSSTTYNEQFF. CDR3 sequence (DNA): TGCGCCAGCAGCAGCACAACATACAATGAGCAGTTCTTC.

This clonotype came up many times. The V call is TRBV11-2, the J call TRBJ2-1; 10 nucleotides agree with TRBD2. The V and J ends lost 6 bases and 8 bases, in that order; junction bases with no gene match: 13. CDR3 size: 16 residues. Germline CDR1 SGHAT, CDR2 FQNNGV. The CDR3 bases are TGTGCCAGCAGGGGACGGAGCGGGAGGGAGAAGTATGAGCAGTTCTTC. The encoded protein is CASRGRSGREKYEQFF.

On this clonotype: A much larger clonotype is one base distant, so this may be a read error. This rearrangement joins TRBV20-1 to TRBJ1-5; the D gene is possibly TRBD1 (5 bases). CDR3 length: 13 amino acids. CDR1 is DFQATT, CDR2 SNEGSKA, per germline (reference sequence). In nucleotides, the CDR3 is TGCAGTGCTAGAGATGGGGGGATTCAGACCCAGCATTTT. The encoded protein is CSARDGGIQTQHF.